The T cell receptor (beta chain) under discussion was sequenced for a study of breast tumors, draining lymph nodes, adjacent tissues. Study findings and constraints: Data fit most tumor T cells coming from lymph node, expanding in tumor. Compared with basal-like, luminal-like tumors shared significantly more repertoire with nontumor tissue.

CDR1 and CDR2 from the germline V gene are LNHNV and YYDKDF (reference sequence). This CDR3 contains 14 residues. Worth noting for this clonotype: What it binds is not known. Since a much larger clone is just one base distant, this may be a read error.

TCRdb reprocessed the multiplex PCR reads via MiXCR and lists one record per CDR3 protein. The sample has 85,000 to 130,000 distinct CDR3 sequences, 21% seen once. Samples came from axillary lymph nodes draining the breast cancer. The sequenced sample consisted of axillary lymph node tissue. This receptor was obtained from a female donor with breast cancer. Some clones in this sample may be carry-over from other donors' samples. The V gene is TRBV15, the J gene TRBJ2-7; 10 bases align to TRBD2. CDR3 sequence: CAPSRAGGGYEQYF. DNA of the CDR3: TGTGCCCCCAGCAGAGCGGGGGGGGGGTACGAGCAGTACTTC.